This T cell receptor (beta chain) came from a study of tumor-infiltrating lymphocytes in primary liver carcinoma. Overall study: All patients, whether men or women, fell within 30 to 69 years of age. The yield of productive TCRbeta reads per sample was roughly 3.65 to 8 million and was similar across tissue types. General observations from the study: Blood fell significantly below tumors in its top-250-clone fraction (p = 0.039).

Starting material of 400 to 600 ng total RNA yielded TCR beta cDNA via a constant-region primer. TCR beta libraries came from three nested multiplex PCR rounds using slightly modified ARM-PCR. Rounds one and two of PCR, each of 10 to 11 cycles, were primed with TRBV1-TRBV30 forward primers and a C-beta reverse primer. TCRdb re-called the multiplex PCR reads with MiXCR, one entry per CDR3 protein. The sample lists about 100,000 distinct CDR3 sequences, around 68% seen once, with 27% in the top ten. Co-extraction of RNA and DNA was performed on roughly 20-34 mg of unsorted bulk tissue. Regarding this clonotype: What it binds is unknown. The germline gene is not matched at one end of the junction; a read error may be the cause.

This CDR3 has 11 residues. The germline V gene encodes CDR1 SQVTM and CDR2 ANQGSEA. The clonotype originates from a middle-aged man with primary liver carcinoma and hepatitis B virus infection. The chain joins TRBV29-1 to TRBJ2-1; the D is unclear. The sequencing sample was made of tumor-adjacent normal liver tissue. CDR3 amino acids: CNVHQVSEQFF. As DNA, the CDR3 is TGCAACGTTCACCAAGTCAGTGAGCAGTTCTTC.